This note documents a single T cell receptor (beta chain) sequence. The entry originates in a study of blood T cell repertoires in COVID-19. Study at large: T cells, B-cell-depleted T cells, or PBMCs supplied cDNA or gDNA.

Source study methods: It was from reference gene primer amplification that nucleated cell counts were estimated. Produced via immunoSEQ multiplex PCR; TCRdb's table is partial and in-frame only. That table supplies the V and J calls and clone size; D and trimming were determined from the DNA. The sample shows about 250,000 clones, 65% to 85% of them seen only once. J lost 9 bases, V lost 0 bases, and 11 bases had no gene match. Germline CDR1 and CDR2: LGHDT and YNNKEL (reference sequence). This CDR3 region has 17 residues. The source is a man aged 35-49 years with acute or convalescent COVID-19. The sequenced material came from peripheral blood. This rearrangement joins TRBV3-1 (or the pseudogene TRBV3-2) to TRBJ2-4; 10 bases line up with TRBD2. Written as DNA, the CDR3 is TGTGCCAGCAGCCAAGATCCGACTAGCGGGTGGGGGGCCATTCAGTACTTC. Its protein product is CASSQDPTSGWGAIQYF.